The T cell receptor beta chain under discussion was sequenced for a study of immune evolution from preneoplasia to lung adenocarcinoma. The table came from immunoSEQ multiplex PCR; TCRdb's copy has only in-frame clones and leaves some out. This table holds some 10,000 clones, roughly 83% found once. Patients had resection in Japan or China between about 2014 and 2018. The count of this clone is one. Its antigen is not identified. Points from the study as a whole: Compared with EGFR-mutant or double wild-type lesions, KRAS-mutant nodules were more clonal. Normal lung had the highest top T cell clone frequencies. Clonality was highest in normal lung, lower in later-stage lesions apparently.

This clonotype originated in a donor older than 65 with lung adenocarcinoma. Sequencing was done on a sample of FFPE minimally invasive lung adenocarcinoma tissue.

The CDR3 sequence: CAWRDGTSYTF. DNA of the CDR3: TGTGCCTGGAGGGATGGGACGAGCTACACCTTC. The chain has TRBV30 and TRBJ1-2; D perhaps matches TRBD1 (5 bases). Trimming left V 3 bases short and J 9 bases short, with 11 bases between. CDR3 size: 11 residues. Germline V gene data show CDR1 as GTSNPN and CDR2 as SVGIG (reference sequence).